Below are 30 T cell receptor beta chains sequenced from a single sample in a study of cytomegalovirus exposure and HLA in healthy donors. Vbeta (60) and Jbeta (13) primers were used in the PCR. Clones were sequenced by immunoSEQ multiplex PCR, and TCRdb holds only the in-frame ones, with some missing. The data show fewer than 150,000 clones, 60% to 85% seen once. The sequenced sample was PBMCs. The receptors come from a man between 18 and 29 years old in good health and CMV-seronegative.

This clone was recorded once. The chain has TRBV28 and TRBJ1-1; possibly TRBD1 for D (5 bases). CDR3 length equals 15 residues. Germline V lookup: CDR1 MDHEN, CDR2 SYDVKM. V shed 4 bases and J shed 0 bases, with 12 bases lying between them. This chain's CDR3 is CASSYGGSMNTEAFF. The CDR3 nucleotides read TGTGCCAGCAGTTACGGGGGATCCATGAACACTGAAGCTTTCTTT.

CDR3 protein: CASSRRDRGQGSTGELFF. In DNA, the CDR3 is TGTGCCAGCAGTAGGAGGGACAGGGGGCAGGGGAGCACCGGGGAGCTGTTTTTT. V usage is TRBV7-6 and J usage is TRBJ2-2; 12 nucleotides align to TRBD1. This CDR3 region has 18 residues. After removal of 6 bases from V and 4 bases from J, the junction contained 12 bases not matched to a gene. CDR1 and CDR2 (germline): SGHVS, FNYEAQ. The full variable domain, its missing parts supplied by reference TRBV7-6 and TRBJ2-2, is GAGVSQSPRYKVTKRGQDVALRCDPISGHVSLYWYRQALGQGPEFLTYFNYEAQQDKSGLPNDRFSAERPEGSISTLTIQRTEQRDSAMYRCASSRRDRGQGSTGELFFGEGSRLTVL.

This clone turned up a few times. The rearrangement uses TRBV6-1 and TRBJ2-5, with TRBD1 matching 9 bases. The CDR3 has 14 residues. The junction had 6 bases not matched to a gene; V was cut back by 5 bases and J by 5 bases. Germline V gives CDR1 MNHNS, CDR2 SASEGT. CDR3 sequence reads: CASSPTGGGETQYF. In nucleotides, the CDR3 is TGTGCCAGCAGTCCTACAGGGGGCGGTGAGACCCAGTACTTC.

The CDR3 coding sequence is TGTGCCTGGAGTGTAGGGACTAGCGGGATGGGATACACCGGGGAGCTGTTTTTT. Its protein product is CAWSVGTSGMGYTGELFF. V gene TRBV30 combines with J gene TRBJ2-2, with TRBD2 identical over 13 bases. Unmatched junction bases numbered 7, after V lost 0 bases and J lost 3 bases. CDR3 size: 18 residues. Germline-derived CDR1 and CDR2 are GTSNPN and SVGIG (reference sequence).

CDR3: CASSRLAGGTDTQYF. The CDR3 DNA follows: TGTGCCAGCAGCCGACTAGCGGGGGGCACAGATACGCAGTATTTT. The rearrangement uses TRBV6-1 and TRBJ2-3, with 12 positions matching TRBD2. Losses at the gene ends were 6 bases for V and 1 base for J; bases not matched to a gene: 2. The CDR3 is 15 amino acids. Per germline, CDR1 MNHNS and CDR2 SASEGT.

This chain uses TRBV6-5 with TRBJ2-7; 13 bases agree with TRBD2. The length of the CDR3 is 15 residues. The germline V gene has CDR1 MNHEY and CDR2 SVGAGI. Trimming took 6 bases from V and 2 from J; bases not matched to a gene: 4. This CDR3 is CASRETSGGAYEQYF. CDR3 sequence (DNA): TGTGCCAGCAGGGAAACTAGCGGGGGGGCCTACGAGCAGTACTTC.

This clone was detected only once. The V call is TRBV19, the J call TRBJ2-7; D might be TRBD2 (5 bases). Trimming left V 0 bases short and J 5 bases short, with 8 bases between. The V gene's germline CDR1 is LNHDA and CDR2 SQIVND (reference sequence). The CDR3 has 13 residues. The CDR3 bases are TGTGCCAGTAGTATAGAGGGAGACGACGAGCAGTACTTC. Amino acids: CASSIEGDDEQYF.

The chain links TRBV7-3 to TRBJ2-1, with a possible D match to TRBD2 (5 bases). There are 16 residues in the CDR3. Germline CDR1 is SGHTA and CDR2 is FQGTGA. Trimming cost V 2 bases and J 0 bases, with 11 bases left between them. Here the CDR3 DNA reads TGTGCCAGCAGCTTACTAGCAACTTACTCCTACAATGAGCAGTTCTTC. This translates into CASSLLATYSYNEQFF.

The chain recombines TRBV29-1 with TRBJ1-4, with 7 bases lining up with TRBD1. Germline CDR1 SQVTM, CDR2 ANQGSEA. V was pared by 6 bases and J by 7 bases, with 8 bases of the junction left unmatched. The CDR3 is 13 residues long. The CDR3 sequence is CSVRQGVGEKLFF. CDR3 coding DNA: TGCAGCGTGAGGCAGGGGGTAGGTGAAAAACTGTTTTTT.

The V gene is TRBV2, the J gene TRBJ2-5, with D possibly being TRBD1 (6 bases). From germline, CDR1 is SNHLY and CDR2 FYNNEI. This CDR3 is 14 amino acids long. Trimming removed 7 bases at V and 2 bases at J, with 14 bases between. CDR3 nucleotides: TGTGCCAGCAAAGTTGTGGACAGACAAGAGACCCAGTACTTC. Translation gives CASKVVDRQETQYF.

The chain employs TRBV28 and TRBJ1-5, with D perhaps TRBD1 (6 bases). The CDR3 is 18 residues long. Germline lookup yields CDR1 MDHEN and CDR2 SYDVKM. V was shortened by 6 bases and J by 2 bases, with 23 bases between the two germline ends. CDR3 nucleotides: TGTGCCAGCAGCTCACTCGGGACATTTGGTACCGGCAATCAGCCCCAGCATTTT. Its translation is CASSSLGTFGTGNQPQHF.

The rearrangement uses TRBV6-1 and TRBJ2-3; D unclear. Trimming shortened V by 6 bases and J by 2 bases, and 9 bases separated the two germline ends. Germline CDR1 MNHNS, CDR2 SASEGT. The CDR3 is 13 residues long. CDR3 amino acids: CASSLAATDTQYF. The CDR3 region has the DNA TGTGCCAGCAGCTTAGCAGCCACAGATACGCAGTATTTT.

The chain combines TRBV7-6 with TRBJ2-7; D is ambiguous. Germline assignment: CDR1 SGHVS and CDR2 FNYEAQ. V was shortened by 5 bases and J by 6 bases, with 17 bases between the two germline ends. This CDR3 is 14 amino acids long. CDR3 residues: CASSPRSEAGEQYF. In DNA form, the CDR3 reads TGTGCCAGCAGCCCGCGGAGCGAGGCTGGCGAGCAGTACTTC.

The chain carries TRBV11-2 and TRBJ2-1; 9 positions agree with TRBD2. The V gene end was trimmed by 3 bases and the J gene end by 6 bases; junction bases not matched to a gene: 6. The CDR3 covers 15 residues. From germline, CDR1 is SGHAT and CDR2 FQNNGV. The CDR3 reads CASSFISGSCNEQFF. CDR3 DNA: TGTGCCAGCAGCTTTATTAGCGGGAGTTGCAATGAGCAGTTCTTC. The full variable domain, rest sourced from reference TRBV11-2 and TRBJ2-1, is EAGVAQSPRYKIIEKRQSVAFWCNPISGHATLYWYQQILGQGPKLLIQFQNNGVVDDSQLPKDRFSAERLKGVDSTLKIQPAKLEDSAVYLCASSFISGSCNEQFFGPGTRLTVL.

In DNA, the CDR3 is TGTGCCAGCAGCCCCGGGACTAGCAAACATACGCAGTATTTT. It is translated as CASSPGTSKHTQYF. The chain employs TRBV9 and TRBJ2-3; 9 bases map to TRBD2. The ends lost 4 bases at V and 7 bases at J; junction bases unmatched: 7. The CDR3 is 14 amino acids. Germline CDR1 reads SGDLS; CDR2 reads YYNGEE.

The rearrangement joins TRBV10-2 to TRBJ2-3; TRBD2 matches at 7 bases. This CDR3 comprises 13 residues. With V trimmed by 10 bases and J by 5 bases, 9 bases remained unmatched. Germline V CDR1 and CDR2: WSHSY, SAAADI. CDR3 coding DNA: TGCGCCACCTCCCGCGTAGCGGGAGATACGCAGTATTTT. The encoded protein is CATSRVAGDTQYF.

The gene calls are TRBV9 and TRBJ1-1; D is unresolved. The CDR3 length is 13 residues. Germline CDR1 is SGDLS and CDR2 is YYNGEE. V shed 0 bases and J shed 4 bases, with 7 bases lying between them. The CDR3 loop is CASSVATATEAFF. The DNA of the CDR3 is TGTGCCAGCAGCGTAGCTACAGCCACTGAAGCTTTCTTT.

The chain couples TRBV5-6 to TRBJ2-1; 8 positions match TRBD2. With V trimmed by 7 bases and J by 8 bases, 11 bases remained unmatched. The length of the CDR3 is 14 residues. Germline values: CDR1 SGHDT, CDR2 YYEEEE. CDR3 sequence: CASCLSGSEDEQFF. The CDR3 DNA follows: TGTGCCAGCTGCCTGAGCGGGAGTGAGGATGAGCAGTTCTTC. Complete variable domain (other parts from reference TRBV5-6 and TRBJ2-1): DAGVTQSPTHLIKTRGQQVTLRCSPKSGHDTVSWYQQALGQGPQFIFQYYEEEERQRGNFPDRFSGHQFPNYSSELNVNALLLGDSALYLCASCLSGSEDEQFFGPGTRLTVL.

V usage is TRBV25-1 and J usage is TRBJ1-3, with D possibly matching TRBD1 (5 bases). Trimming left V 6 bases short and J 6 bases short, with 15 bases between. The CDR3 is 14 residues long. Germline V lookup: CDR1 MGHDK, CDR2 SYGVNS. The CDR3 spells CASRPSEGENTIYF. CDR3 sequence (DNA): TGTGCCAGCAGACCGAGTGAAGGGGAAAACACCATATATTTT.

This chain connects TRBV27 to TRBJ2-6; D not resolved. The CDR3 totals 14 residues. V lost 5 bases to trimming and J lost 3 bases, with 8 bases between them. Germline assignment: CDR1 MNHEY and CDR2 SMNVEV (reference sequence). CDR3 residues: CASSPPGGANVLTF. DNA of the CDR3: TGTGCCAGCAGTCCCCCCGGTGGGGCCAACGTCCTGACTTTC.

This clone was detected once. The V call is TRBV5-1, the J call TRBJ2-1; 7 bases are a match to TRBD2. The J segment lost 8 bases and the V segment lost 5 bases, leaving 7 bases of the junction unmatched. Germline V gene lookup returns CDR1 SGHRS and CDR2 YFSETQ. The CDR3 totals 13 residues. CDR3 residues: CASSLAGDHEQFF. Written as DNA, the CDR3 is TGCGCCAGCAGTCTGGCGGGAGACCATGAGCAGTTCTTC.

The chain employs TRBV11-1 and TRBJ2-5; D perhaps matches TRBD2 (6 bases). Germline lookup yields CDR1 SGHAT and CDR2 FQDESV (reference sequence). The CDR3 length is 16 residues. With 4 bases removed from V and 2 bases from J, the gap between germline ends came to 17 bases. CDR3 sequence (DNA): TGTGCCAGCAGCTCCCCGCTCCGGGACTCTCAAGAGACCCAGTACTTC. This codes for CASSSPLRDSQETQYF.

This chain uses TRBV9 with TRBJ2-7; D is possibly TRBD1 (5 bases). Trimming removed 0 bases at V and 3 bases at J, with 13 bases between. This CDR3 region has 15 residues. Per germline, CDR1 SGDLS and CDR2 YYNGEE. The CDR3 region has the DNA TGTGCCAGCAGCGTAGGTCCGCTGGACAACTACGAGCAGTACTTC. Amino acid sequence: CASSVGPLDNYEQYF.

This sequence joins TRBV10-2 and TRBJ2-2; perhaps TRBD2 as D (5 bases). CDR3 size: 14 residues. CDR1 is WSHSY and CDR2 is SAAADI in the germline V gene. V was shortened by 3 bases and J by 4 bases, with 9 bases between the two germline ends. CDR3 sequence (DNA): TGCGCCAGCAGTGAAGAGGGTGGCACCGGGGAGCTGTTTTTT. It specifies CASSEEGGTGELFF.

To note about this clone: The identical CDR3 is also encoded by other nucleotide sequences in the sample. This chain joins TRBV9 and TRBJ2-7, with 8 bases matching TRBD1. V lost 2 bases and J lost 2; bases outside the gene matches: 3. Germline CDR1 SGDLS, CDR2 YYNGEE. The CDR3 length is 14 residues. This CDR3 is CASSVGQGAYEQYF. The DNA for the CDR3 is TGTGCCAGCAGCGTTGGACAGGGAGCCTACGAGCAGTACTTC.

The V gene is TRBV9, the J gene TRBJ2-3; 8 positions match TRBD2. Germline assignment: CDR1 SGDLS and CDR2 YYNGEE. The CDR3 spans 19 residues. J was trimmed by 2 bases and V by 0 bases; bases with no gene match: 14. The CDR3 DNA reads as TGTGCCAGCAGCGTAGTCGGGCGGGAGGCTCAAATTTTCACAGATACGCAGTATTTT. Encoded protein: CASSVVGREAQIFTDTQYF.

The rearrangement uses TRBV5-6 and TRBJ1-3, with D perhaps TRBD1 (6 bases). Germline V gene sequence: CDR1 SGHDT, CDR2 YYEEEE. The length of the CDR3 is 15 residues. The V gene lost 7 bases and the J gene lost 0 bases, with 14 bases spanning the gap. The CDR3 DNA follows: TGTGCCAGCGGCGGGGGCTCTTACTCTGGAAACACCATATATTTT. Translated, it gives CASGGGSYSGNTIYF.

The rearrangement links TRBV7-9 to TRBJ2-7, with D tentatively TRBD1 (7 bases). This CDR3 comprises 14 residues. CDR1 SEHNR and CDR2 FQNEAQ come from the germline V gene (reference sequence). The V end lost 5 bases, the J end lost 3 bases, and 14 bases lay between the germline ends. CDR3 sequence reads: CASSPPQGGYEQYF. Written as DNA, the CDR3 is TGTGCCAGCAGCCCCCCCCAGGGGGGCTACGAGCAGTACTTC.

The chain uses TRBV7-9 and TRBJ2-1; TRBD1 agrees at 10 bases. Germline loops: CDR1 SEHNR, CDR2 FQNEAQ (reference sequence). J gave up 7 bases and V 0 bases, and 3 bases lay outside the gene matches. This CDR3 has 15 residues. CDR3 residues: CASSLAGQGGNEQFF. For the CDR3, the DNA is TGTGCCAGCAGCTTAGCCGGACAGGGGGGTAATGAGCAGTTCTTC.

This chain links TRBV2 with TRBJ2-3, with a weak D call TRBD2 (5 bases). Trimming shortened V by 9 bases and J by 0 bases, and 10 bases separated the two germline ends. Germline CDR1 is SNHLY and CDR2 is FYNNEI. This CDR3 spans 13 amino acids. The CDR3 DNA reads as TGTGCCAGTACGCGGGTTAGCACAGATACGCAGTATTTT. This encodes CASTRVSTDTQYF.